Listed here are 11 T cell receptor beta chains from one sample, sequenced in a study of shared clonotypes between healthy human individuals. The data were produced by immunoSEQ multiplex PCR, yet TCRdb's version contains in-frame clones alone and is incomplete. This table has approximately 2,300,000 clones, around 92% appearing once. Specimen: naive CD4+ T cells from PBMCs. Stated subset: CD45RA+ positively selected. The origin of the receptors is a man younger than 35 in good health. Some clones in this sample may be carry-over from other donors' samples.

This clone came up once. V usage is TRBV5-1 and J usage is TRBJ2-7; maybe TRBD1 (6 bases). Germline lookup yields CDR1 SGHRS and CDR2 YFSETQ. The germline V and J ends were trimmed by 0 bases and 9 bases, with 10 bases remaining between them. The CDR3 consists of 12 residues. The CDR3 region is CASSLDRVSQYF. In DNA form, the CDR3 reads TGCGCCAGCAGCTTGGACAGGGTCTCGCAGTACTTC.

The V gene is TRBV6-6, the J gene TRBJ2-1; 9 bases fit TRBD1. The germline V gene encodes CDR1 MNHNY and CDR2 SVGAGI (reference sequence). The CDR3 has 15 amino acids. V shed 4 bases and J 8 bases; nucleotides not matched to a gene: 9. The DNA of the CDR3 is TGTGCCAGCAGTTCACCGGGACAGGGACTCGATGAGCAGTTCTTC. Its translation: CASSSPGQGLDEQFF.

This clone has only one observation. CDR3 amino acids: CAWMGGNGEQFF. The CDR3 nucleotides read TGTGCCTGGATGGGGGGGAATGGTGAGCAGTTCTTC. This chain uses TRBV30 with TRBJ2-1; TRBD2 aligns across 7 bases. In germline, CDR1 is GTSNPN, CDR2 SVGIG (reference sequence). Trimming at V came to 4 bases and at J to 9 bases, leaving 6 bases not matched to a gene. This CDR3 contains 12 residues. The full variable domain, completed using reference TRBV30 and TRBJ2-1, is SQTIHQWPATLVQPVGSPLSLECTVEGTSNPNLYWYRQAAGRGLQLLFYSVGIGQISSEVPQNLSASRPQDRQFILSSKKLLLSDSGFYLCAWMGGNGEQFFGPGTRLTVL.

The chain links TRBV7-2 to TRBJ2-5, with a weak D call TRBD2 (5 bases). V was trimmed by 2 bases and J by 5 bases, leaving 9 bases between them. CDR1 is SGHTA, CDR2 FQGNSA, per germline. The CDR3 is made up of 13 amino acids. The CDR3 sequence is CASSLTRLETQYF. CDR3 in DNA: TGTGCCAGCAGCTTAACTAGGCTGGAGACCCAGTACTTC.

Details on this clone: Other DNA sequences in this specimen translate into the identical CDR3. The rearrangement links TRBV9 to TRBJ2-1; D call uncertain. The CDR3 loop spans 13 amino acids. The germline V gene encodes CDR1 SGDLS and CDR2 YYNGEE. Trimming removed 0 bases at V and 4 bases at J, with 5 bases between. The CDR3 is CASSVDLYNEQFF. The CDR3 DNA reads as TGTGCCAGCAGCGTAGACCTTTACAATGAGCAGTTCTTC. Full variable domain (remainder filled in from reference TRBV9 and TRBJ2-1): DSGVTQTPKHLITATGQRVTLRCSPRSGDLSVYWYQQSLDQGLQFLIQYYNGEERAKGNILERFSAQQFPDLHSELNLSSLELGDSALYFCASSVDLYNEQFFGPGTRLTVL.

This sequence joins TRBV9 and TRBJ1-1; D unclear. The V gene lost 0 bases and the J gene lost 10 bases, with 13 bases spanning the gap. Germline V gene sequence: CDR1 SGDLS, CDR2 YYNGEE. The CDR3 totals 13 residues. CDR3 nucleotides: TGTGCCAGCAGCGTAGATGGGTATTTCGGAGCTTTCTTT. This gives the protein CASSVDGYFGAFF.

CDR3: CASIGTVSYGYTF. CDR3 coding DNA: TGTGCCAGCATTGGGACGGTCAGCTATGGCTACACCTTC. J is TRBJ1-2 and V is TRBV2; possibly TRBD1 for D (5 bases). V lost 7 bases to trimming and J lost 4 bases, with 13 bases between them. The CDR3 sequence is 13 residues long. CDR1 SNHLY and CDR2 FYNNEI come from the germline V gene.

The chain uses TRBV7-2 and TRBJ2-1; tentatively, D is TRBD1 or TRBD2 (6 bases each). Between the trimmed V and J ends, which lost 3 bases and 8 bases, there was a span of 11 bases. Germline CDR1 SGHTA, CDR2 FQGNSA. The CDR3 spans 13 residues. In nucleotides, the CDR3 is TGTGCCAGCAGCTTCTACAGGGACTATGAGCAGTTCTTC. Translated: CASSFYRDYEQFF. Filled out from reference TRBV7-2 and TRBJ2-1, the complete variable domain reads GAGVSQSPSNKVTEKGKDVELRCDPISGHTALYWYRQSLGQGLEFLIYFQGNSAPDKSGLPSDRFSAERTGGSVSTLTIQRTQQEDSAVYLCASSFYRDYEQFFGPGTRLTVL.

This chain connects TRBV15 to TRBJ1-4, with D uncertain. Trimming shortened V by 1 base and J by 3 bases, and 12 bases separated the two germline ends. There are 16 residues in the CDR3. Germline V gene data show CDR1 as LNHNV and CDR2 as YYDKDF (reference sequence). CDR3 nucleotides: TGTGCCACCAGCAGAGTAGCCCGAGCGGCTAATGAAAAACTGTTTTTT. As protein: CATSRVARAANEKLFF.

The V call is TRBV7-2, the J call TRBJ2-7, with D perhaps TRBD1 or TRBD2 (5 bases each). CDR3 length: 15 residues. V was clipped by 4 bases and J by 5 bases, with 18 bases between them. Germline-derived CDR1 and CDR2 are SGHTA and FQGNSA. DNA of the CDR3: TGTGCCAGCAGCTCACTGGGGACCGCACCGGACGAGCAGTACTTC. Amino acids: CASSSLGTAPDEQYF.

This chain connects TRBV15 to TRBJ2-3; D is perhaps TRBD1 or TRBD2 (5 bases each). The CDR3 has 15 amino acids. The V and J ends lost 1 base and 3 bases respectively, with 11 bases between them. Germline-derived CDR1 and CDR2 are LNHNV and YYDKDF (reference sequence). CDR3 nucleotide sequence: TGTGCCACCAGCAGAGGAGGGGCATGGACAGATACGCAGTATTTT. This sequence encodes CATSRGGAWTDTQYF.